The 8 T cell receptor beta chains reported below all come from one sample, sequenced in a study of blood T cells in healthy people across ages. Using a J-beta primer mix together with a sample-barcoded 5' primer, a second PCR was run for roughly 7 to 12 cycles. Using its own MiXCR run on the 5' RACE reads, TCRdb lists one record per CDR3 protein. The sample includes about 400,000 distinct CDR3 sequences, 52% of them seen just once. What was sequenced was blood. The receptors stem from a man in his 60s in good health.

The V call is TRBV7-2, the J call TRBJ2-4; 7 bases line up with TRBD2. The J call is uncertain, as TRBJ2-7 better fits the DNA end. Germline V CDR1 and CDR2: SGHTA, FQGNSA. This CDR3 is built from 15 residues. The CDR3: CASSLGQGGWYEQYF. CDR3 bases: TGTGCCAGCAGCTTAGGCCAGGGAGGGTGGTACGAGCAGTACTTC.

V and J are TRBV12-3 or TRBV12-4 and TRBJ2-1, with TRBD2 matching 8 bases. The CDR3 is 19 residues long. Trimming cost V 0 bases and J 2 bases; bases outside gene matches: 12. The DNA of the CDR3 is TGTGCCAGCAGTTTAGCGGGAGGCGGGGGGCTGACTACCTACAATGAGCAGTTCTTC. It is translated as CASSLAGGGGLTTYNEQFF.

In DNA form, the CDR3 reads TGCAGTGGAGGGGGGAAGATTGGGGCGACCCAGTACTTC. Translating it yields CSGGGKIGATQYF. The rearrangement joins TRBV20-1 to TRBJ2-5; either TRBD1 or TRBD2 may supply D (6 bases each). V was pared by 7 bases and J by 7 bases, with 19 bases between. Germline loops: CDR1 DFQATT, CDR2 SNEGSKA (reference sequence). The CDR3 length is 13 residues.

The chain uses TRBV6-2 or TRBV6-3 and TRBJ2-3, with 10 bases lining up with TRBD1. This CDR3 is 17 amino acids long. With V trimmed by 2 bases and J by 4 bases, 9 bases remained unmatched. Germline V gives CDR1 MNHEY, CDR2 SVGEGT. The CDR3: CASSYPPGQGGPDTQYF. Here the CDR3 DNA reads TGTGCCAGCAGTTACCCCCCAGGACAGGGGGGCCCAGATACGCAGTATTTT.

The genes are TRBV7-8 and TRBJ2-7; D is perhaps TRBD2 (5 bases). The last part of the DNA fits TRBJ2-5 better; the J call may be wrong. Germline V gives CDR1 SGHVS, CDR2 FQNEAQ. This CDR3 comprises 14 residues. CDR3 sequence: CASSYLGEGGTQYF. The CDR3 nucleotides are TGTGCCAGCAGCTATCTTGGAGAGGGCGGGACCCAGTACTTC.

This chain joins TRBV28 and TRBJ2-7; no clear D. CDR1 and CDR2 (germline): MDHEN, SYDVKM. Deletions cut 7 bases from V and 1 base from J, with 14 bases between. CDR3 size: 14 residues. CDR3 in amino acids: CASNPGGGSYEQYF. CDR3 in DNA: TGTGCCAGCAATCCCGGCGGCGGATCCTACGAGCAGTACTTC.

The CDR3: CASSLYGQGALQNIQYF. The DNA of the CDR3 is TGTGCCAGCAGCCTCTACGGACAGGGGGCCCTACAAAACATTCAGTACTTC. This sequence joins TRBV11-1 and TRBJ2-5; 11 nucleotides line up with TRBD1. The J call may be mistaken, given a closer DNA end match to TRBJ2-4. The CDR3 extends over 17 amino acids. Germline V CDR1 and CDR2: SGHAT, FQDESV (reference sequence).

This clonotype was detected only a few times. The genes are TRBV5-1 and TRBJ2-5; the D is unclear. CDR1 and CDR2 (germline): SGHRS, YFSETQ. Trimming removed 2 bases at V and 1 base at J, with 12 bases between. The CDR3 extends over 15 amino acids. The CDR3 DNA sequence: TGCGCCAGCAGCTTAGGTGTCGGCAGCCAAGAGACCCAGTACTTC. Protein sequence: CASSLGVGSQETQYF. The full variable domain, in which reference TRBV5-1 and TRBJ2-5 provide the parts outside the CDR3, is KAGVTQTPRYLIKTRGQQVTLSCSPISGHRSVSWYQQTPGQGLQFLFEYFSETQRNKGNFPGRFSGRQFSNSRSEMNVSTLELGDSALYLCASSLGVGSQETQYFGPGTRLLVL.